What follows is one T cell receptor (beta chain) and its context. Sequencing used immunoSEQ multiplex PCR; TCRdb keeps in-frame clones, though not all of them. The sample includes hundreds of thousands of clones, 70% to 90% of them seen just once. The data are from a study of blood T cell repertoires in COVID-19. Looking at the study overall: Some COVID-19 samples were acute and others convalescent; all came from the United States, Italy and Spain.

V was trimmed by 1 base and J by 0 bases, leaving 16 bases between them. The CDR3 is made up of 16 amino acids. CDR1 and CDR2 from the germline V gene are SQVTM and ANQGSEA. The chain joins TRBV29-1 to TRBJ2-7; D perhaps matches TRBD1 (6 bases). Sequenced input: peripheral blood. This TCR came from a woman aged 45-59 years with COVID-19, enrolled during active disease. This CDR3 reads CSVEGIVTGSSYEQYF. In DNA form, the CDR3 reads TGCAGCGTTGAAGGGATAGTGACAGGCAGCTCCTACGAGCAGTACTTC.